Each of the 2 T cell receptor beta chains below was sequenced from the same sample in a study of T-cell reconstitution after alpha-beta-depleted transplantation in children. Unique molecular identifiers tagged the TCRbeta library. In TCRdb, the PCR reads were re-called with MiXCR into one record per CDR3 protein. The sample yields a few hundred thousand distinct CDR3 sequences, 10% to 15% seen once. The sequencing here drew on PBMCs, mostly from graft donor cells, taken 360 days after TCRalphabeta/CD19-depleted stem cell transplant. The source of these receptors is a male patient between 10 and 17 years old who had a stem cell transplant for acute myeloid leukemia, so the T cells may come from the graft donor.

This clonotype was seen a handful of times. The rearrangement uses TRBV4-1 and TRBJ2-5; 7 bases line up with TRBD2. The CDR3 has 15 residues. J gave up 2 bases and V 1 base, and 4 bases lay outside the gene matches. The germline CDR1 and CDR2 sequences are MGHRA and YSYEKL. Here the CDR3 reads CASSQGRLAQETQYF. The CDR3 DNA sequence: TGCGCCAGCAGCCAAGGGCGACTAGCTCAAGAGACCCAGTACTTC.

The V gene is TRBV7-9, the J gene TRBJ2-7; D possibly corresponds to TRBD2 (5 bases). The germline V and J ends were trimmed by 4 bases and 3 bases, with 13 bases remaining between them. The CDR3 covers 14 residues. The germline CDR1 and CDR2 sequences are SEHNR and FQNEAQ (reference sequence). The CDR3 DNA reads TGTGCCAGCAGCTCTAGAGGGCCCGTCTACGAGCAGTACTTC. Amino acid sequence: CASSSRGPVYEQYF.